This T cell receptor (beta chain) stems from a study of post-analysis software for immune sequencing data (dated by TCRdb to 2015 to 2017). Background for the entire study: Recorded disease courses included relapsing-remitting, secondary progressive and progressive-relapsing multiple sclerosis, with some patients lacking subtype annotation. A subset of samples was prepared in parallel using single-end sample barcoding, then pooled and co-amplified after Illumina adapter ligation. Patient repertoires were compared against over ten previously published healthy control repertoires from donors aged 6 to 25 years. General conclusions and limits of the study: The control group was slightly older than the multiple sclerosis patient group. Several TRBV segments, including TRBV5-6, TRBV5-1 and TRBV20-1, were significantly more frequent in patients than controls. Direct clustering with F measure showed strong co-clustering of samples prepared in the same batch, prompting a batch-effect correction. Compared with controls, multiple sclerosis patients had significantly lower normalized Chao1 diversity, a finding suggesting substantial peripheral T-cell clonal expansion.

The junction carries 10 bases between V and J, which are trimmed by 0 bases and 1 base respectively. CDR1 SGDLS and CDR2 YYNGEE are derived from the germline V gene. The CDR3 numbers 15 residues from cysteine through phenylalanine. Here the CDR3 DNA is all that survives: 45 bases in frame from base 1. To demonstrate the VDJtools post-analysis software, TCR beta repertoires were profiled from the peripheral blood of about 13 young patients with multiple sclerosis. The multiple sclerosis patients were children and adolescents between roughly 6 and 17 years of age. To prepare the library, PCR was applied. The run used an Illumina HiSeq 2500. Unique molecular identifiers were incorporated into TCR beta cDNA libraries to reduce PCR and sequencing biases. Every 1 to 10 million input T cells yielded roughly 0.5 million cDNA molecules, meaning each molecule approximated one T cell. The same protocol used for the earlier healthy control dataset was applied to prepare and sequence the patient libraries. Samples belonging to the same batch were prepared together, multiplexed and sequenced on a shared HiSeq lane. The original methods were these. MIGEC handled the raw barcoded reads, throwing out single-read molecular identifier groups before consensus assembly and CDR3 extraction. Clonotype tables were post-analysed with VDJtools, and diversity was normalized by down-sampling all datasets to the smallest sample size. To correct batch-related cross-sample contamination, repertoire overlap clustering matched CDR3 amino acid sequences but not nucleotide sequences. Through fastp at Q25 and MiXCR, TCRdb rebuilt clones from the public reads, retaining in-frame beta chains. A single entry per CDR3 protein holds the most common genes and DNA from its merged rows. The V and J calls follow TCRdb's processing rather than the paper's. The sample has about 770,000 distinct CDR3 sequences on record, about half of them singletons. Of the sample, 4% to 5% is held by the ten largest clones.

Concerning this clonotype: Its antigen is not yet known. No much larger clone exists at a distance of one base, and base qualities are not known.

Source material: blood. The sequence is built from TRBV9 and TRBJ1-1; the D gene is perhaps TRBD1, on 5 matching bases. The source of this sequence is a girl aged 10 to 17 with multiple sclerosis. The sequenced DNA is TGTGCCAGCAGCGTAGCGGCAGGGCCGAACACTGAAGCTTTCTTT. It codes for CASSVAAGPNTEAFF.